A single sample gave rise to the 21 T cell receptor beta chains below, sequenced in a study of blood T cell repertoires in COVID-19. Clones were sequenced by immunoSEQ multiplex PCR, and TCRdb holds only the in-frame ones, with some missing. The table includes 220,000 or so clones, around 87% detected once. The sequencing input was peripheral blood. These TCRs come from a woman aged 45-65 years with COVID-19, enrolled during active disease.

V gene TRBV5-1 combines with J gene TRBJ2-1, with D possibly being TRBD2 (6 bases). Trimming pared 3 bases from V and 4 bases from J, leaving 17 bases between. From germline, CDR1 is SGHRS and CDR2 YFSETQ. The CDR3 is made up of 16 amino acids. CDR3 bases: TGCGCCAGCAGCTCCTCGAGCCCCGCGGGATACAATGAGCAGTTCTTC. This gives the protein CASSSSSPAGYNEQFF.

The CDR3 nucleotides are TGTGCCACCGCTCAGGGAAGCAATCAGCCCCAGCATTTT. It codes for CATAQGSNQPQHF. The rearrangement uses TRBV6-5 and TRBJ1-5; perhaps TRBD1 as D (5 bases). The V and J ends lost 10 bases and 1 base respectively, with 11 bases between them. CDR1 MNHEY and CDR2 SVGAGI come from the germline V gene. The CDR3 is 13 amino acids.

The chain links TRBV19 to TRBJ1-3; D may be TRBD1 (6 bases). Germline V gene lookup returns CDR1 LNHDA and CDR2 SQIVND (reference sequence). The CDR3 extends over 17 amino acids. V lost 3 bases, J lost 2 bases, and 17 bases lay in between. The CDR3 loop reads CASSIDLRGTAGNTIYF. The CDR3, as DNA: TGTGCCAGTAGTATCGACCTCAGGGGAACGGCTGGAAACACCATATATTTT.

This clone appeared a few times. V is TRBV6-6 and J is TRBJ1-3, with 10 positions matching TRBD1. Per germline, CDR1 MNHNY and CDR2 SVGAGI (reference sequence). The CDR3 loop spans 15 amino acids. With V trimmed by 6 bases and J by 3 bases, 5 bases remained unmatched. DNA of the CDR3: TGTGCCAGCAGCCTCGACAGGGGGCGTGGAAACACCATATATTTT. Amino acids: CASSLDRGRGNTIYF.

The rearrangement links TRBV7-2 to TRBJ2-3; 11 nucleotides align to TRBD2. V trimming: 5 bases; J trimming: 3 bases; junction bases outside the gene matches: 4. CDR1 is SGHTA and CDR2 is FQGNSA in the germline V gene. CDR3 size: 15 residues. The CDR3 DNA follows: TGTGCCAGCAGCACCCGGACTAGCGGGACAGATACGCAGTATTTT. It encodes CASSTRTSGTDTQYF.

This clone was found a few times. The chain carries TRBV6-6 and TRBJ2-2; unclear D gene. The V and J ends lost 4 bases and 0 bases respectively, with 9 bases between them. CDR3 length: 15 amino acids. Germline V gives CDR1 MNHNY, CDR2 SVGAGI (reference sequence). CDR3 region: CASSSTFSNTGELFF. CDR3 in DNA: TGTGCCAGCAGTTCTACCTTTTCGAACACCGGGGAGCTGTTTTTT.

This clone occurred many times. Other DNA variants within this sample encode the same CDR3. The chain recombines TRBV9 with TRBJ2-3; tentatively, D is TRBD2 (6 bases). There are 16 residues in the CDR3. Germline lookup yields CDR1 SGDLS and CDR2 YYNGEE. V was cut by 0 bases and J by 2 bases, with 13 bases left in between. The CDR3: CASSVDNGGTTDTQYF. CDR3 nucleotide sequence: TGTGCCAGCAGCGTAGATAACGGGGGAACCACAGATACGCAGTATTTT.

The chain employs TRBV5-6 and TRBJ2-7, with D possibly TRBD1 on 6 matching bases. The CDR3 covers 14 residues. Trimming pared 4 bases from V and 2 bases from J, leaving 13 bases between. Germline CDR1 reads SGHDT; CDR2 reads YYEEEE. The CDR3 sequence is CASSTGTIAYEQYV. The CDR3, as DNA: TGTGCCAGCAGCACTGGGACAATAGCCTACGAGCAGTACGTC.

CDR3 sequence reads: CASSPWDITGNTIYF. CDR3 DNA: TGTGCCAGCAGCCCATGGGACATAACTGGAAACACCATATATTTT. The chain is built from TRBV5-5 and TRBJ1-3, with a weak D call TRBD1 (6 bases). The length of the CDR3 is 15 residues. CDR1 SGHKS and CDR2 YYEKEE come from the germline V gene (reference sequence). Trimming left V 4 bases short and J 2 bases short, with 13 bases between. The whole variable domain, filled in from reference TRBV5-5 and TRBJ1-3, reads DAGVTQSPTHLIKTRGQQVTLRCSPISGHKSVSWYQQVLGQGPQFIFQYYEKEERGRGNFPDRFSARQFPNYSSELNVNALLLGDSALYLCASSPWDITGNTIYFGEGSWLTVV.

This clone has ten or more counts. The chain links TRBV6-2 or TRBV6-3 to TRBJ2-5; 7 positions match TRBD2. The germline gives CDR1 MNHEY, CDR2 SVGEGT. V lost 4 bases to trimming and J lost 1 base; unmatched junction nucleotides: 3. CDR3 length: 14 amino acids. DNA for the CDR3: TGTGCCAGCAGTTGGGCGGGGGTCCAAGAGACCCAGTACTTC. Translated: CASSWAGVQETQYF.

The V call is TRBV5-1, the J call TRBJ2-2, with TRBD1 as a possible D gene (6 bases). V was shortened by 5 bases and J by 6 bases, with 20 bases between the two germline ends. Germline values: CDR1 SGHRS, CDR2 YFSETQ. This CDR3 contains 16 residues. The chain's CDR3 is CASSRAPGHEAGELFF. CDR3 nucleotide sequence: TGCGCCAGCAGTCGCGCACCGGGACACGAGGCCGGGGAGCTGTTTTTT.

This clone was recorded a few times. This chain connects TRBV5-4 to TRBJ1-6; D might be TRBD1 (5 bases). The CDR3 is 17 amino acids. Trimming shortened V by 0 bases and J by 7 bases, and 17 bases separated the two germline ends. Germline V gene data show CDR1 as SGHNT and CDR2 as YYREEE (reference sequence). CDR3 amino acids: CASSLAKGPRPNSPLHF. Written as DNA, the CDR3 is TGTGCCAGCAGCTTGGCCAAGGGGCCACGGCCGAATTCACCCCTCCACTTT.

This chain joins TRBV12-2 and TRBJ2-7; TRBD2 is the table's D call, not checked against the DNA. TRBV12-2 is flagged as a pseudogene. This CDR3 is built from 19 residues. The CDR3 DNA reads as TGTGCAAGTCGCCCCAACATCGGGGGGCTCTTCTTCCCAAGGTACGAGCAGTACTTC. It specifies CASRPNIGGLFFPRYEQYF.

The V call is TRBV5-6, the J call TRBJ2-1; the D gene is possibly TRBD2 (6 bases). The V end was cut by 1 base, the J end by 8 bases, with 22 bases between. This CDR3 region has 17 residues. The germline V gene encodes CDR1 SGHDT and CDR2 YYEEEE. CDR3 in amino acids: CASSLLFMQWGGDEQFF. As DNA, the CDR3 is TGTGCCAGCAGCTTGTTATTCATGCAGTGGGGCGGGGATGAGCAGTTCTTC.

J is TRBJ2-5 and V is TRBV27; 9 nucleotides line up with TRBD1. The CDR3 runs to 14 residues. J was trimmed by 4 bases and V by 5 bases; bases with no gene match: 5. CDR1 and CDR2 from the germline V gene are MNHEY and SMNVEV (reference sequence). The CDR3 sequence is CASSNRGRGETQYF. DNA of the CDR3: TGTGCCAGCAGTAACAGGGGGCGCGGAGAGACCCAGTACTTC.

The rearrangement joins TRBV5-3 to TRBJ1-2, with D tentatively TRBD1 (5 bases). TRBV5-3 is placed among ORFs of uncertain function. This CDR3 contains 19 residues. The V gene lost 1 base and the J gene lost 3 bases, with 25 bases spanning the gap. As DNA, the CDR3 is TGTGCCAGAAGCTTGATTTTAGGGGAGGCTGGGTATCTGGACTATGGCTACACCTTC. Its protein product is CARSLILGEAGYLDYGYTF.

V gene TRBV25-1 combines with J gene TRBJ2-1, with a weak D call TRBD1 (5 bases). V lost 0 bases and J lost 9, with 12 bases in between. This CDR3 has 14 residues. Looked up from germline, CDR1 is MGHDK and CDR2 is SYGVNS. CDR3 loop: CASSEYPGKFEQFF. The CDR3 nucleotides read TGTGCCAGCAGTGAATATCCAGGGAAATTTGAGCAGTTCTTC.

V usage is TRBV6-5 and J usage is TRBJ1-2; 7 bases match TRBD1. This CDR3 has 16 amino acids. CDR1 and CDR2 (germline): MNHEY, SVGAGI. Trimming cost V 2 bases and J 2 bases; bases outside gene matches: 8. As DNA, the CDR3 is TGTGCCAGCAGTTACAGGGGGCACTCAACCAACTATGGCTACACCTTC. This translates into CASSYRGHSTNYGYTF.

This sequence joins TRBV5-1 and TRBJ2-2, with 15 bases identical to TRBD2. This CDR3 region has 16 residues. Germline values: CDR1 SGHRS, CDR2 YFSETQ. V dropped 4 bases and J dropped 6; count of bases not matched to a gene: 4. The CDR3 DNA follows: TGCGCCAGCAGCGCGGGACTAGCGGGGGGTGCCGGGGAGCTGTTTTTT. It encodes CASSAGLAGGAGELFF.

The chain is built from TRBV7-9 and TRBJ2-1; 8 bases are a match to TRBD2. Germline CDR1 reads SEHNR; CDR2 reads FQNEAQ (reference sequence). The CDR3 runs to 15 residues. V shed 4 bases, J shed 8 bases, and the junction held 10 bases outside the gene matches. CDR3 amino acids: CASSSRSGGRDEQFF. The CDR3 DNA sequence: TGTGCCAGCAGCTCCCGGTCGGGGGGGAGAGATGAGCAGTTCTTC.

This chain joins TRBV5-1 and TRBJ1-2; 7 bases line up with TRBD1. Germline trimming cut 5 bases from V and 6 bases from J; bases unmatched to any gene: 10. The CDR3 loop spans 14 amino acids. The germline V gene has CDR1 SGHRS and CDR2 YFSETQ. The CDR3, as DNA: TGCGCCAGCAGATGGGACAGTGGTCCCGATGGCTACACCTTC. Its protein is CASRWDSGPDGYTF.